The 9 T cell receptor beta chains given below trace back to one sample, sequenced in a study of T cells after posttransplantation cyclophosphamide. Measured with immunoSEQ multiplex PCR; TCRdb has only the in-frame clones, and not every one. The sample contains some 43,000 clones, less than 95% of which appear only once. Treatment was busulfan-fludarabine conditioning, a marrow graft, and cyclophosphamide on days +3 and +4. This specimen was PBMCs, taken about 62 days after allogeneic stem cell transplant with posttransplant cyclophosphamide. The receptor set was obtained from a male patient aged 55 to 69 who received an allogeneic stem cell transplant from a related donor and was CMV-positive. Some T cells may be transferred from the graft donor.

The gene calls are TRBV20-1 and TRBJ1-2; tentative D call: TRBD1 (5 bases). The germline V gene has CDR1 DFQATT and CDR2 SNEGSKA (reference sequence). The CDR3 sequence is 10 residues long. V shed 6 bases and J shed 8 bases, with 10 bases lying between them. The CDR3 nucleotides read TGCAGTGCAACGGGGGACGGCTACACCTTC. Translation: CSATGDGYTF.

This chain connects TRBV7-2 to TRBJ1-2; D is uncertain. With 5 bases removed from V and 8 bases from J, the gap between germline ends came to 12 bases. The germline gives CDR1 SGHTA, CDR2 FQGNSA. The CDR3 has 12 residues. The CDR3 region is CASSLRTEGYTF. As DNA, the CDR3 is TGTGCCAGCAGCCTGAGGACTGAAGGCTACACCTTC.

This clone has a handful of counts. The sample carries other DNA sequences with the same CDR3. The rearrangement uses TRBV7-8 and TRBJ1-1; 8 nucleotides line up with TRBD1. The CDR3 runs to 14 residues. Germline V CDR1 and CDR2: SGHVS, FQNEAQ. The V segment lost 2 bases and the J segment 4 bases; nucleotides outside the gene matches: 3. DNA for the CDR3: TGTGCCAGCAGCTTAACCACAGGGGGCACTGAAGCTTTCTTT. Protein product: CASSLTTGGTEAFF.

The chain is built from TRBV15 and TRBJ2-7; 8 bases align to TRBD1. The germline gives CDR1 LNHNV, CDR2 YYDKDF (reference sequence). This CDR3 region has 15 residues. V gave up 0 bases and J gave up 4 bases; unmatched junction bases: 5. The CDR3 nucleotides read TGTGCCACCAGCAGAGATCGGGACAGGATTTACGAGCAGTACGTC. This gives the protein CATSRDRDRIYEQYV.

The CDR3 DNA sequence: TGTGCCAGCAGTTACTCGGGGACAGAGGAAGCTTTCTTT. Encoded protein: CASSYSGTEEAFF. This chain joins TRBV6-6 and TRBJ1-1; 7 nucleotides align to TRBD1. V was clipped by 0 bases and J by 8 bases; unmatched bases: 3. The germline gives CDR1 MNHNY, CDR2 SVGAGI (reference sequence). The CDR3 spans 13 residues.

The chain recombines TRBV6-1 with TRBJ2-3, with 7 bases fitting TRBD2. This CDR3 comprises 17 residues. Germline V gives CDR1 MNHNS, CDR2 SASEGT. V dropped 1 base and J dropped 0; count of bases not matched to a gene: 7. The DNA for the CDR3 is TGTGCCAGCAGTGAAGTCGCGGGGGAAGCCAGCACAGATACGCAGTATTTT. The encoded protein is CASSEVAGEASTDTQYF.

CDR3 amino acids: CAWSQGAGEKLFF. CDR3 bases: TGTGCCTGGAGCCAGGGGGCTGGTGAAAAACTGTTTTTT. The chain links TRBV30 to TRBJ1-4, with TRBD1 identical over 8 bases. CDR1 is GTSNPN, CDR2 SVGIG, per germline (reference sequence). The CDR3 runs to 13 residues. V lost 3 bases to trimming and J lost 7 bases; unmatched junction nucleotides: 4.

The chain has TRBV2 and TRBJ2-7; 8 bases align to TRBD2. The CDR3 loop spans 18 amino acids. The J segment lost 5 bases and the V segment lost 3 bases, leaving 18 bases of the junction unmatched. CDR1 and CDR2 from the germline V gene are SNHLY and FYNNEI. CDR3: CASSDPLFGGASKNEQYV. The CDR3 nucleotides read TGTGCCAGCAGTGATCCCCTTTTCGGGGGGGCATCTAAGAACGAGCAGTACGTC.

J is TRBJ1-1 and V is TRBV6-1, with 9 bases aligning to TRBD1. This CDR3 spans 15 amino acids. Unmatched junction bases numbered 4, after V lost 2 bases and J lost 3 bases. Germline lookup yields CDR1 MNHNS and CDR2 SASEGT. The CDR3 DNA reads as TGTGCCAGCAGTGAACAGGGACAGGGATACACTGAAGCTTTCTTT. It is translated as CASSEQGQGYTEAFF.